The clone carrying this TCR beta chain was seen just once. Authors' analysis steps: Using reference gene primer amplification, nucleated cell counts were estimated. The repertoire was sequenced with immunoSEQ multiplex PCR; TCRdb's copy has only in-frame clones and lacks some. V and J calls plus clone size are reproduced from that table; the DNA served to infer D and trimming. In the table there are 150,000 to 200,000 clones, roughly nine tenths of which are singletons. The data were obtained in a study of blood T cell repertoires in COVID-19. Study-wide context: PBMCs, B-cell-depleted T cells, or T cells provided the cDNA or gDNA that made up the material.

In germline, CDR1 is MNHEY, CDR2 SVGAGI. Trimming cost V 6 bases and J 8 bases, with 14 bases left between them. The CDR3 is 14 residues long. Sequencing was carried out using peripheral blood. The chain couples TRBV6-5 to TRBJ1-6, with D unclear. The sequence came from a man aged 35 to 55 with acute or convalescent COVID-19. The CDR3 protein is CASSREGEDSPLHF. CDR3 coding DNA: TGTGCCAGCAGCCGGGAGGGAGAGGATTCACCCCTCCACTTT.